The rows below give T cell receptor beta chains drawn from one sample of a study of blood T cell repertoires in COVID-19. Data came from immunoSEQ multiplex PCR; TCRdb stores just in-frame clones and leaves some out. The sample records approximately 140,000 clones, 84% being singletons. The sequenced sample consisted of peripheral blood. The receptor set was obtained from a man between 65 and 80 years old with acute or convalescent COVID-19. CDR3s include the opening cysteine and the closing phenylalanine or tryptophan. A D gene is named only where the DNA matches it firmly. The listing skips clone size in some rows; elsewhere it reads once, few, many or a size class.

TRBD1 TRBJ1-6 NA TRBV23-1 CASSQSRGQPSNSPLHF TGCGCCAGCAGTCAATCCAGGGGACAGCCAAGTAATTCACCCCTCCACTTT
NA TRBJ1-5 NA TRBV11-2 CASSLGAGRGNQPQHF TGTGCCAGCAGCTTAGGGGCAGGTCGAGGCAATCAGCCCCAGCATTTT
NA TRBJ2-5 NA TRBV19 CASSFTPSGGKETQYF TGTGCCAGTAGTTTCACCCCCTCGGGGGGCAAAGAGACCCAGTACTTC
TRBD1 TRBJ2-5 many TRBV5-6 CASSWTGETQYF TGTGCCAGCAGCTGGACAGGGGAGACCCAGTACTTC
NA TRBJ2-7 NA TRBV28 CASSLETGAGEQYF TGTGCCAGCAGTTTAGAGACGGGAGCAGGCGAGCAGTACTTC
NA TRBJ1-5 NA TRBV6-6 CASKQGSGNQPQHF TGTGCCAGCAAACAGGGCTCGGGCAATCAGCCCCAGCATTTT
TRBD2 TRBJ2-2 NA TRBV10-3 CAIGGLAGGDTGELFF TGTGCCATAGGAGGACTAGCGGGAGGGGACACCGGGGAGCTGTTTTTT
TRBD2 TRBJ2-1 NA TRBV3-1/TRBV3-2 CASSQDPSGFHNEQFF TGTGCCAGCAGCCAAGATCCTAGCGGGTTCCACAATGAGCAGTTCTTC
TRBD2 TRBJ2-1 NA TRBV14 CASSHTTSGNYNEQFF TGTGCCAGCAGCCACACAACTAGCGGGAACTACAATGAGCAGTTCTTC
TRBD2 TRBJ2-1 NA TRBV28 CASNLGLAGTNEQFF TGTGCCAGCAACTTGGGGCTAGCGGGAACCAATGAGCAGTTCTTC
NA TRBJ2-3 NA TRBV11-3 CASSLGWAGRTDTQYF TGTGCCAGCAGCTTAGGCTGGGCCGGTCGCACAGATACGCAGTATTTT
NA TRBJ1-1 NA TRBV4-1 CASSQGDMVTEAFF TGCGCCAGCAGCCAAGGGGACATGGTCACTGAAGCTTTCTTT
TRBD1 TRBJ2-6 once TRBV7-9 CASSLVQGPGANVLTF TGTGCCAGCAGCTTGGTACAGGGGCCTGGGGCCAACGTCCTGACTTTC
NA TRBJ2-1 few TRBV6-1 CASSEISGPPYNEQFF TGTGCCAGCAGTGAAATTAGCGGTCCCCCGTACAATGAGCAGTTCTTC